Sequencing of this T cell receptor beta chain was carried out in a study of beta chain features in type 1 diabetes. This clone showed up just a few times. Its antigen is unidentified. General study findings and limits: When cDNA is sequenced, cells with high TCR expression could be over-represented. Relative to healthy donors, patients appeared to have naive, central memory and Treg TCRB repertoires that were more similar.

There are 15 residues in the CDR3. Germline loops: CDR1 MNHEY, CDR2 SVGAGI. V lost 5 bases and J lost 2; bases outside the gene matches: 3. Sorting based on CD45RO/CCR7/CD25/CD127/CD95/CD27 separated CD4+ naive, central memory, regulatory and stem cell-like memory cells. Expressed TCRB transcripts were sequenced, since all the RNA that had been isolated was reverse transcribed. The protocol was immunoSEQ multiplex PCR, while the TCRdb copy is restricted to in-frame clones and leaves out a portion. The data show 300,000 to 350,000 clones, roughly 21% seen once. The chain joins TRBV6-5 to TRBJ2-4, with 10 bases lining up with TRBD2. The material sequenced was naive CD4+ T cells from blood. The receptor was isolated from a woman younger than 35 in good health. CDR3 amino acids: CASSRLAGPKNIQYF. The CDR3 region has the DNA TGTGCCAGCAGTAGACTAGCGGGTCCCAAAAACATTCAGTACTTC.